This T cell receptor beta chain was identified during a study of STAT5B mutations in CD4+ large granular lymphocyte leukemia. TCRdb's copy holds only in-frame clones and misses some; the assay was immunoSEQ multiplex PCR. The sample lists under 25,000 clones; about 80% were seen once. The TCR comes from a human donor in good health. The sample consisted of CD4+ T cells from blood buffy coats.

DNA of the CDR3: TGTGCCAGCAGCTCCCCCGGGACAGCAAATGGCTACACCTTC. The encoded protein is CASSSPGTANGYTF. This rearrangement joins TRBV7-2 to TRBJ1-2; 7 positions agree with TRBD1. The J segment lost 6 bases and the V segment lost 4 bases, leaving 8 bases of the junction unmatched. Germline V gene sequence: CDR1 SGHTA, CDR2 FQGNSA. This CDR3 region has 14 residues.